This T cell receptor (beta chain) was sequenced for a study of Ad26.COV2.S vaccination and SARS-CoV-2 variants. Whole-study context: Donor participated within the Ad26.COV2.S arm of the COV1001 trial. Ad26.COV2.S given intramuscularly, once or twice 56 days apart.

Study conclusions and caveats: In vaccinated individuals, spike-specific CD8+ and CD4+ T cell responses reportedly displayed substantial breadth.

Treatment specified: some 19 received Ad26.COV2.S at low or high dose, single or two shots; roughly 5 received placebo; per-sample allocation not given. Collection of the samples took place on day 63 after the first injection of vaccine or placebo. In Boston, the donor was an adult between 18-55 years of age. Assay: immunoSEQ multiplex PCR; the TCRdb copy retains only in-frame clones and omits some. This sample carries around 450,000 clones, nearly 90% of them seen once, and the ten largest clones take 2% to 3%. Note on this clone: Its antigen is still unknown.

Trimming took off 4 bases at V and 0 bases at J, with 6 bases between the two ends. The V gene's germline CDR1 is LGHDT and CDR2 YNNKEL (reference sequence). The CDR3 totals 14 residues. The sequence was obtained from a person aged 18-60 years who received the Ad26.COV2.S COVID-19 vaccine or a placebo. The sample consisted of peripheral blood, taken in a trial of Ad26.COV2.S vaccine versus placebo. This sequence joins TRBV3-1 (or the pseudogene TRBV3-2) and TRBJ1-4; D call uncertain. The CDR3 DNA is TGTGCCAGCAGCCCGGACGCAACTAATGAAAAACTGTTTTTT. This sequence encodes CASSPDATNEKLFF.